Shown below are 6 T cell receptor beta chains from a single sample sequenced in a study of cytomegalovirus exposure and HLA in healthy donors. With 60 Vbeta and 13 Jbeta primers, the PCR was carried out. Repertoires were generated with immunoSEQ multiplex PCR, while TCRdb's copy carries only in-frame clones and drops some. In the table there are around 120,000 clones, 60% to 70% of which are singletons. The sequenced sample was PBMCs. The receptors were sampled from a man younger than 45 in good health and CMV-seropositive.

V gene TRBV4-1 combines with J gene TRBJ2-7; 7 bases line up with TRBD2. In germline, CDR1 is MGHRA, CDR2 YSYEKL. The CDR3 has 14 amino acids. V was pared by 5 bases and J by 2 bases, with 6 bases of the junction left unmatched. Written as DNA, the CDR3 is TGCGCCAGCAGCAGTGGGGGGGGTCCCTACGAGCAGTACTTC. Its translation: CASSSGGGPYEQYF.

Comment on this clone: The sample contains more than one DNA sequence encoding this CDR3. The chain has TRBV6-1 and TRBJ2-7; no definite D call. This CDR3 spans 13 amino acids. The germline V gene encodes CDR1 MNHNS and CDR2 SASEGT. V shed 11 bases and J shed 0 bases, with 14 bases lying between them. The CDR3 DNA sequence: TGTGCCGCCAACGACTGGAGCTCCTACGAGCAGTACTTC. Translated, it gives CAANDWSSYEQYF.

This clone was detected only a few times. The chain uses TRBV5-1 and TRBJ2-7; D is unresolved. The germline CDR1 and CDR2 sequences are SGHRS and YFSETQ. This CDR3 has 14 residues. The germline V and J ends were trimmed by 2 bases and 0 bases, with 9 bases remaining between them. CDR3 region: CASSFGFGSYEQYF. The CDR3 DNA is TGCGCCAGCAGCTTCGGGTTCGGCTCCTACGAGCAGTACTTC.

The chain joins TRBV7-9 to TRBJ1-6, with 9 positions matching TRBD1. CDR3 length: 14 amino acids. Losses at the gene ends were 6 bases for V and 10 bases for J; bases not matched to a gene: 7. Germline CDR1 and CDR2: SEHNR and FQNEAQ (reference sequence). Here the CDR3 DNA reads TGTGCCAGCAGTCGGACAGGGGTATTCTCACCCCTCCACTTT. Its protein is CASSRTGVFSPLHF.

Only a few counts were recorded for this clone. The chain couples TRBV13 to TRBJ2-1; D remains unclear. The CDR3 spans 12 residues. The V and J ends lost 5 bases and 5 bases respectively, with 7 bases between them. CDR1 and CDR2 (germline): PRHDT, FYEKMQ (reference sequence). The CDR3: CASSANHNEQFF. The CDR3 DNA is TGTGCCAGCAGCGCTAATCACAATGAGCAGTTCTTC. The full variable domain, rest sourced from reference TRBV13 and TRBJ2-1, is AAGVIQSPRHLIKEKRETATLKCYPIPRHDTVYWYQQGPGQDPQFLISFYEKMQSDKGSIPDRFSAQQFSDYHSELNMSSLELGDSALYFCASSANHNEQFFGPGTRLTVL.

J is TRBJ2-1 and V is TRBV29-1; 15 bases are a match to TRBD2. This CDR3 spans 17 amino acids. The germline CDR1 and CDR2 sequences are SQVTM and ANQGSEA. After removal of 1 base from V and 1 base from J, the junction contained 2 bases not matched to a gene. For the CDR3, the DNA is TGCAGCGTTGAAGGGACTAGCGGGGGGGAGTCCTACAATGAGCAGTTCTTC. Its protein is CSVEGTSGGESYNEQFF.